This TCR beta chain came from a study of T cell responses to AZD1222 COVID-19 vaccine. Study-wide findings and caveats: Elevations in Spike-specific TCR breadth and depth followed administration of two AZD1222 doses. Baseline antibody screening turned up just a handful of seropositive AZD1222 recipients. Across the whole spike, CD4 TCRs peaked at regions 160-218 and 743-854.

On this clone itself: Its antigen is currently unknown.

This CDR3 spans 16 amino acids. CDR1 is LGHNA and CDR2 is YNFKEQ in the germline V gene. The ends were cut back, 0 bases at V and 1 base at J, with 12 bases in the middle. Some clones are missing from TCRdb's copy, which holds only in-frame ones; the method was immunoSEQ multiplex PCR. This sample has roughly 100,000 clones, with about 86% found just once. The sample was peripheral blood, taken on day 0 of AZD1222 vaccination. This TCR was sampled from an adult in good health. The chain couples TRBV4-2 to TRBJ2-5, with D possibly TRBD1 on 5 matching bases. The DNA of the CDR3 is TGTGCCAGCAGCCAAGATCCCCAGCAGGGCCAAGAGACCCAGTACTTC. This sequence encodes CASSQDPQQGQETQYF.